This TCR beta chain was found in a study of T cell responses to AZD1222 COVID-19 vaccine. Study-wide findings and caveats: Spike-specific TCR repertoires showed rising breadth and depth after two AZD1222 doses. The sample set comprised mostly white British donors with more females, and clonal diversity was possibly underestimated.

Remarks on this clone: The antigen is undetermined.

The assay was immunoSEQ multiplex PCR, and TCRdb's table has in-frame clones only and misses some. The sample lists around 270,000 clones, 94% occurring once. From germline, CDR1 is GTSNPN and CDR2 SVGIG (reference sequence). V was shortened by 1 base and J by 3 bases, with 4 bases between the two germline ends. The CDR3 extends over 11 amino acids. The TCR originated in an adult who received the AZD1222 COVID-19 vaccine. This chain joins TRBV30 and TRBJ2-7; D ambiguous. The sample here was peripheral blood, taken 28 days after the second AZD1222 dose. The CDR3 is CAWSEHYEQYF. The DNA for the CDR3 is TGTGCCTGGAGTGAACACTACGAGCAGTACTTC.